This T cell receptor (beta chain) was identified in a study of T cells after yellow fever vaccination (dated by TCRdb to the late 2010s). About the full investigation: The SMART-Seq v4 Ultra Low Input RNA kit was used to prepare libraries from fractions with low cell numbers. To follow T-cell clones before and after primary and booster YFV17D yellow fever vaccination, bulk TCR alpha and beta repertoires were sequenced over time. Two healthy male donors made up the cohort, one aged 18 to 29 years and the other aged 30 to 40 years. Blood was drawn at multiple timepoints before and after primary and secondary immunization, with bulk PBMC replicates and cell subsets isolated.

This clonotype was seen only a few times. It has no known antigen specificity. No base quality information exists; no much larger clone differs at one position. TCR cDNA was synthesized by 5'RACE template switching, which introduced a universal primer site and unique molecular identifiers. Priming for cDNA synthesis came from both the TCR alpha and TCR beta constant segments. Two PCR steps were used to amplify libraries, with sample barcodes and sequencing adapters being added in the second step. Sequencing of libraries was performed on Illumina HiSeq 2500 (2x100 bp) or NovaSeq (2x150 bp). As for the authors' bioinformatics: MIGEC was used to demultiplex reads and collapse the reads into UMI consensus sequences, and MiXCR was used for V(D)J alignment. Using edgeR on replicate PBMC samples, clonotypes were called vaccine-responding if FDR was below 0.01 and the log2 fold change was above 5 up to day 15. Bulk clonotypes were assigned CD4 or CD8 identity according to which sequenced CD4 or CD8 repertoire held them at higher abundance. TCRdb passed the public sequencing reads through fastp at Q25 and MiXCR, retaining productive beta sequences. Under each unique CDR3 protein, matching rows form one entry showing the most common genes and DNA. In this record, the V and J calls reflect TCRdb's handling and not the investigators' own analysis. This sample is represented by 400,000 or so distinct CDR3 sequences; 6% to 8% of them were singletons. Of the sample, approximately 16% falls within the top ten clones.

The treatment or condition label, as the study defines it: live attenuated yellow fever vaccine strain. Two biological replicates of bulk PBMCs were collected at each blood-draw timepoint. PBMCs were isolated from peripheral blood using a standard Ficoll-Paque protocol. RNA was extracted with TriZol from bulk PBMCs, CD4 and CD8 fractions, and dextramer-positive and dextramer-negative fractions. Trimming removed 3 bases from V and 5 bases from J; the gene matches leave 7 bases unexplained. The CDR3 measures 15 amino acids from cysteine to phenylalanine. Only the CDR3 part of the read is kept: 45 bases, read in frame from the first base. Sequences SGHTA (CDR1) and FQGNSA (CDR2) are obtained from the germline V gene. The paper as a whole reports these results and caveats: The study included only a couple of donors, which limits how far the findings can be generalized. Compared with the primary T-cell response, the secondary T-cell response was faster but weaker, reaching its peak on day 5 rather than on day 15. A small fraction of clonotypes appeared in both the CD4 and CD8 compartments, likely as a result of convergent recombination. Because abundant contaminating clonotypes from the bulk population could be contained in FACS-sorted repertoires, computational filtering was required. After the booster, most clones that had expanded after primary vaccination were detected again (around 96% of CD4 and over 75% of CD8), suggesting broad maintenance of memory.

The sequence derives from a man in his thirties or forties who received the YFV17D yellow fever vaccine. The V gene is TRBV7-2 and the J gene is TRBJ1-5; TRBD1 agrees with 7 junctional bases. The starting material was PBMCs, obtained 5 days after the yellow fever booster vaccination. The CDR3 reads as follows: CASSLYDRDHQPQHF. The bases read TGTGCCAGCAGCTTGTACGACAGGGATCATCAGCCCCAGCATTTT.